A selection of T cell receptor beta chains follows, all from one sample in a study of cytomegalovirus exposure and HLA in healthy donors. The data were produced by immunoSEQ multiplex PCR, yet TCRdb's version contains in-frame clones alone and is incomplete. The sample has about 220,000 clones, approximately 88% seen once; the top ten hold 0.71%. Sample: PBMCs. Source of these receptors: a boy between 2 and 10 years old in good health and CMV-seronegative. CDR3s include the opening cysteine and the closing phenylalanine or tryptophan. D genes are given only for firm matches. Not all rows give a size; the values are once, few, many and, for expanded clones, a class.

J | size | D | V | CDR3 | DNA
TRBJ2-7 | few | - | TRBV27 | CASSFRSGLSIYEQYF | TGTGCCAGCAGTTTCCGGAGCGGGCTTAGCATCTACGAGCAGTACTTC
TRBJ1-1 | - | - | TRBV30 | CAGNRQIEAFF | TGTGCCGGAAACAGACAGATCGAGGCTTTCTTT
TRBJ1-2 | - | TRBD1 | TRBV5-4 | CASSFNRGLYGYTF | TGTGCCAGCAGCTTTAACAGGGGATTATATGGCTACACCTTC
TRBJ2-1 | few | TRBD1 | TRBV9 | CASSMGQGGNEQFF | TGTGCCAGCAGCATGGGACAGGGTGGAAATGAGCAGTTCTTC
TRBJ2-1 | - | TRBD2 | TRBV6-5 | CASSLAGGYNEQFF | TGTGCCAGCAGTCTAGCGGGAGGGTACAATGAGCAGTTCTTC
TRBJ1-5 | once | TRBD1 | TRBV12-5 | CASGLVKGQGIFGSNQPQHF | TGTGCTAGTGGTTTGGTGAAAGGACAGGGGATCTTCGGGAGCAATCAGCCCCAGCATTTT
TRBJ1-2 | - | - | TRBV9 | CASSLGGGYTF | TGTGCCAGCAGTTTAGGGGGAGGCTACACCTTC
TRBJ1-4 | - | TRBD1 | TRBV7-9 | CASSEGRDRATNEKLFF | TGTGCCAGCAGCGAGGGGCGGGACAGGGCAACTAATGAAAAACTGTTTTTT
TRBJ1-3 | - | - | TRBV29-1 | CSVQTGGSGNTIYF | TGCAGCGTTCAAACCGGGGGTTCCGGAAACACCATATATTTT
TRBJ2-5 | - | TRBD1 | TRBV4-1 | CASSQDPGTEKYF | TGCGCCAGCAGCCAGGATCCCGGGACAGAGAAGTACTTC
TRBJ2-3 | once | TRBD1 | TRBV5-4 | CASSLWTGPADTQYF | TGTGCCAGCAGCCTATGGACAGGGCCTGCGGATACGCAGTATTTT
TRBJ1-1 | - | - | TRBV5-1 | CASSVRGGTEAFF | TGCGCCAGCAGCGTCAGGGGCGGCACTGAAGCTTTCTTT
TRBJ2-6 | - | TRBD1 | TRBV4-2 | CASSQTGVGANVLTF | TGTGCCAGCAGCCAAACAGGGGTTGGGGCCAACGTCCTGACTTTC
TRBJ2-1 | - | - | TRBV11-3 | CASSPLSSSNEQFF | TGTGCCAGCAGCCCCCTTAGTTCTAGCAATGAGCAGTTCTTC
TRBJ2-1 | - | TRBD1 | TRBV6-5 | CASSFAGTGDEQFF | TGTGCCAGCAGTTTTGCCGGGACAGGGGATGAGCAGTTCTTC
TRBJ2-1 | - | TRBD1 | TRBV27 | CASGTAYNEQFF | TGTGCCAGCGGGACAGCCTACAATGAGCAGTTCTTC